Each of the 20 T cell receptor beta chains below was sequenced from the same sample in a study of beta chain features in type 1 diabetes (dated by TCRdb to 2017 to 2018). Library preparation was by the immunoSEQ multiplex PCR assay. The entire amount of isolated RNA was reverse transcribed using the High Capacity cDNA Reverse Transcription Kit, so the sequenced TCRB transcripts were expressed ones. TCRdb holds this immuneACCESS table with in-frame rearrangements only. Some clones are missing; in checked studies, unresolved V genes explain under half, and the rest has no known cause. The sample table lists 900,000 or so clones, roughly 15% of them with a count of one. 0.023% of the sample is held by the ten biggest clonotypes. Sequencing was done on a sample of naive CD4+ T cells from blood. This sample's cell subset or site label indicates: true naive CD4+ T cells. The receptor source for this set is a woman under 30 in good health.

The chain uses TRBV4-3 and TRBJ2-3; D not certain. Trimming took 1 base from V and 4 from J, leaving 12 bases between them. The CDR3 contains 15 residues. CDR1 LGHNA and CDR2 YSLEER come from the germline V gene. The DNA for the CDR3 is TGCGCCAGCAGCCAAGGAAAGAGAAGGCCAGATACGCAGTATTTT. Protein product: CASSQGKRRPDTQYF.

The chain joins TRBV9 to TRBJ2-5, with a weak D call TRBD1 (5 bases). Trimming shortened V by 4 bases and J by 2 bases, and 9 bases separated the two germline ends. The germline V gene has CDR1 SGDLS and CDR2 YYNGEE. This CDR3 comprises 13 residues. CDR3 nucleotides: TGTGCCAGCAGCACCCGACAGCAAGAGACCCAGTACTTC. Its protein is CASSTRQQETQYF.

In its sample, this clone was seen a few times. J is TRBJ2-2 and V is TRBV7-9; a possible D gene is TRBD2 (5 bases). The germline CDR1 and CDR2 sequences are SEHNR and FQNEAQ (reference sequence). V lost 2 bases, J lost 3 bases, and 7 bases lay in between. CDR3 length: 14 amino acids. The CDR3 protein is CASSLRGYTGELFF. The CDR3 coding sequence is TGTGCCAGCAGCTTAAGAGGGTACACCGGGGAGCTGTTTTTT.

This clone was counted between two and nine times. This sequence joins TRBV7-2 and TRBJ2-3; D uncertain. The length of the CDR3 is 15 residues. Trimming shortened V by 3 bases and J by 0 bases, and 10 bases separated the two germline ends. Germline lookup yields CDR1 SGHTA and CDR2 FQGNSA. The DNA of the CDR3 is TGTGCCAGCAGCTTCCTGGCCCCTAGCACAGATACGCAGTATTTT. Translating gives CASSFLAPSTDTQYF. The complete variable domain, with remaining parts taken from reference TRBV7-2 and TRBJ2-3, reads GAGVSQSPSNKVTEKGKDVELRCDPISGHTALYWYRQSLGQGLEFLIYFQGNSAPDKSGLPSDRFSAERTGGSVSTLTIQRTQQEDSAVYLCASSFLAPSTDTQYFGPGTRLTVL.

CDR3 loop: CASREEVLLAKNIQYF. The CDR3 DNA sequence: TGTGCCAGCAGAGAGGAGGTCTTACTAGCCAAAAACATTCAGTACTTC. The V and J genes are TRBV2 and TRBJ2-4; possible D gene TRBD2, 5 bases. The V and J ends lost 6 bases and 0 bases respectively, with 15 bases between them. The germline CDR1 and CDR2 sequences are SNHLY and FYNNEI. The CDR3 is 16 amino acids. Supplemented by reference TRBV2 and TRBJ2-4, the full variable domain reads EPEVTQTPSHQVTQMGQEVILRCVPISNHLYFYWYRQILGQKVEFLVSFYNNEISEKSEIFDDQFSVERPDGSNFTLKIRSTKLEDSAMYFCASREEVLLAKNIQYFGAGTRLSVL.

Here the CDR3 DNA reads TGTGCCAGCTCACCGACACCTCCTTCGGATCAGCCCCAGCATTTT. Residues: CASSPTPPSDQPQHF. The V gene is TRBV18, the J gene TRBJ1-5; D call uncertain. Trimming removed 3 bases from V and 5 bases from J, with 14 bases in between. The CDR3 is 15 amino acids. Germline assignment: CDR1 KGHSH and CDR2 LQKENI. Combining the CDR3 with reference TRBV18 and TRBJ1-5 gives the whole variable domain NAGVMQNPRHLVRRRGQEARLRCSPMKGHSHVYWYRQLPEEGLKFMVYLQKENIIDESGMPKERFSAEFPKEGPSILRIQQVVRGDSAAYFCASSPTPPSDQPQHFGDGTRLSIL.

The V and J genes are TRBV15 and TRBJ1-2, with 7 bases fitting TRBD1. This CDR3 is built from 12 residues. Germline CDR1 is LNHNV and CDR2 is YYDKDF (reference sequence). V lost 3 bases, J lost 12 bases, and 7 bases stayed unmatched. CDR3 DNA: TGTGCCACCAGCAGGGGCCGGGACAGTGACACCTTC. Amino acids: CATSRGRDSDTF.

This clone was counted between two and nine times. The CDR3 spells CASSLTSGNTGELFF. The CDR3 region has the DNA TGTGCCAGCAGCTTAACCAGTGGGAACACCGGGGAGCTGTTTTTT. The chain combines TRBV7-9 with TRBJ2-2; D gene ambiguous. Germline V gene lookup returns CDR1 SEHNR and CDR2 FQNEAQ (reference sequence). Trimming pared 2 bases from V and 1 base from J, leaving 8 bases between. This CDR3 comprises 15 residues.

This chain links TRBV18 with TRBJ2-2; the D is unclear. CDR1 KGHSH and CDR2 LQKENI come from the germline V gene. This CDR3 spans 17 amino acids. Trimming removed 5 bases from V and 7 bases from J, with 23 bases in between. CDR3 sequence reads: CASSSTRHSVPGGELFF. CDR3 nucleotides: TGTGCCAGCTCATCAACCCGACATTCCGTACCCGGCGGGGAGCTGTTTTTT.

This clone has just a few counts. The V and J genes are TRBV10-3 and TRBJ2-1; TRBD2 matches 14 bases. This CDR3 contains 16 residues. Germline V gives CDR1 ENHRY, CDR2 SYGVKD. The V gene end was trimmed by 3 bases and the J gene end by 6 bases; junction bases not matched to a gene: 4. The CDR3 coding sequence is TGTGCCATCAGTGACCAGGGGACTAGCGGGAGCAATGAGCAGTTCTTC. It translates to CAISDQGTSGSNEQFF.

The chain employs TRBV27 and TRBJ2-2; D is unclear. The CDR3 is made up of 12 amino acids. V shed 4 bases and J shed 2 bases, with 2 bases lying between them. CDR1 and CDR2 from the germline V gene are MNHEY and SMNVEV (reference sequence). The DNA of the CDR3 is TGTGCCAGCAGTTACAACACCGGGGAGCTGTTTTTT. This gives the protein CASSYNTGELFF.

The sample holds a few counts of this clone. The rearrangement joins TRBV5-6 to TRBJ2-1; D unclear. V lost 2 bases and J 3 bases, leaving 12 bases between the germline ends. There are 15 residues in the CDR3. From germline, CDR1 is SGHDT and CDR2 YYEEEE. The CDR3 nucleotides are TGTGCCAGCAGCTTCGCCAGCGCCGACTACAATGAGCAGTTCTTC. It specifies CASSFASADYNEQFF.

The table lists this clone with a few counts. The chain recombines TRBV28 with TRBJ2-1; D remains ambiguous. CDR3 length: 13 residues. The germline CDR1 and CDR2 sequences are MDHEN and SYDVKM. V was trimmed by 4 bases and J by 12 bases, leaving 16 bases between them. CDR3 coding DNA: TGTGCCAGCAGTTCCCCTACTCCGTCAGGGCAGTTCTTC. Amino acids: CASSSPTPSGQFF.

The chain couples TRBV9 to TRBJ2-5, with 8 bases identical to TRBD2. V was pared by 3 bases and J by 4 bases, with 2 bases of the junction left unmatched. This CDR3 has 13 residues. Per germline, CDR1 SGDLS and CDR2 YYNGEE. The DNA for the CDR3 is TGTGCCAGCAGCGGAGCGGGAGCAGAGACCCAGTACTTC. Translated: CASSGAGAETQYF.

This clone has more than one count but fewer than ten. The chain links TRBV29-1 to TRBJ1-2; no firm D call. The V gene lost 0 bases and the J gene lost 7 bases, with 9 bases spanning the gap. Germline CDR1 SQVTM, CDR2 ANQGSEA. There are 12 residues in the CDR3. DNA of the CDR3: TGCAGCGTTGAAGATCGTTTCGGTGGCTACACCTTC. Amino acids: CSVEDRFGGYTF.

This clone was observed a few times. The gene calls are TRBV7-9 and TRBJ1-1; D gene unclear. Deletions cut 1 base from V and 11 bases from J, with 11 bases between. This CDR3 is built from 12 residues. Germline values: CDR1 SEHNR, CDR2 FQNEAQ (reference sequence). As DNA, the CDR3 is TGTGCCAGCAGCTTAGTCGGGTCCTTGGCTTTCTTT. Protein sequence: CASSLVGSLAFF.

The rearrangement links TRBV10-3 to TRBJ2-1, with no clear D. The CDR3 length is 15 residues. The V gene lost 4 bases and the J gene lost 10 bases, with 20 bases spanning the gap. Germline assignment: CDR1 ENHRY and CDR2 SYGVKD. The CDR3 sequence is CAISGTAIALGEQFF. The CDR3 DNA is TGTGCCATCAGTGGGACCGCCATTGCTTTAGGCGAGCAGTTCTTC.

There are many counts of this clone. The chain couples TRBV7-9 to TRBJ2-1; 9 nucleotides agree with TRBD2. The CDR3 length is 12 residues. J lost 10 bases, V lost 7 bases, and 5 bases had no gene match. Germline assignment: CDR1 SEHNR and CDR2 FQNEAQ (reference sequence). The chain's CDR3 is CASTTLAGEQFF. The CDR3 coding sequence is TGTGCCAGCACGACCCTAGCGGGGGAGCAGTTCTTC.

This clone was detected a few times. CDR3 DNA: TGTGCCAGCAGCCTTCGACTAGCGGGAGTCGGCGAGCAGTACTTC. Encoded protein: CASSLRLAGVGEQYF. The chain joins TRBV7-9 to TRBJ2-7; 12 bases align to TRBD2. The CDR3 is 15 residues long. V lost 5 bases to trimming and J lost 6 bases; unmatched junction nucleotides: 8. The germline gives CDR1 SEHNR, CDR2 FQNEAQ (reference sequence).

V is TRBV7-3 and J is TRBJ2-2; D is unresolved. Trimming stripped 2 bases from V and 6 bases from J, with 4 bases between. The CDR3 length is 12 residues. The germline gives CDR1 SGHTA, CDR2 FQGTGA. In nucleotides, the CDR3 is TGTGCCAGCAGCTTATTATCCGGGGAGCTGTTTTTT. As protein: CASSLLSGELFF.